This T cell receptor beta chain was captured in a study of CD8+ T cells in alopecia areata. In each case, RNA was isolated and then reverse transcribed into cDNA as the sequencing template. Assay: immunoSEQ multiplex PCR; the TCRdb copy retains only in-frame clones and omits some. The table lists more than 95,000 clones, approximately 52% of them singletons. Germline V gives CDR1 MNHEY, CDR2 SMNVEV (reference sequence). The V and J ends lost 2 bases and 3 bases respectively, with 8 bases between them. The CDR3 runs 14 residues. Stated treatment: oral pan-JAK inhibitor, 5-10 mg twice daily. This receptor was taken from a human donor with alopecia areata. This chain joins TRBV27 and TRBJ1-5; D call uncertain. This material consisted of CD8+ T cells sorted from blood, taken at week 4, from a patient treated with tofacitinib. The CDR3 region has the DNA TGTGCCAGCAGTTTACTCGGCCCCAATCAGCCCCAGCATTTT. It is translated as CASSLLGPNQPQHF.